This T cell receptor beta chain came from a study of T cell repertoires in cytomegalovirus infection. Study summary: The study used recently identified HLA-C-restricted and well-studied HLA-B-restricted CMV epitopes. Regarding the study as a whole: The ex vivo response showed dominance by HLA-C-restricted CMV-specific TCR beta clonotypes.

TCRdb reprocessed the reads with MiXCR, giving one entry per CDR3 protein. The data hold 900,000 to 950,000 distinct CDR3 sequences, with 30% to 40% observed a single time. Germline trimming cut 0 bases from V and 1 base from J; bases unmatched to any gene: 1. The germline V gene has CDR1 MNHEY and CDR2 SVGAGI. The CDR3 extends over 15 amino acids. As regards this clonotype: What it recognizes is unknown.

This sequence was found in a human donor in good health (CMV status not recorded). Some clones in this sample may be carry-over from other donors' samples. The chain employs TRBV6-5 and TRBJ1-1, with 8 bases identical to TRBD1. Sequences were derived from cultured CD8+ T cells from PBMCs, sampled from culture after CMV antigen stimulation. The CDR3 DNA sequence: TGTGCCAGCAGTTACTCGGGACAGGCGAACACTGAAGCTTTCTTT. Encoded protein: CASSYSGQANTEAFF.